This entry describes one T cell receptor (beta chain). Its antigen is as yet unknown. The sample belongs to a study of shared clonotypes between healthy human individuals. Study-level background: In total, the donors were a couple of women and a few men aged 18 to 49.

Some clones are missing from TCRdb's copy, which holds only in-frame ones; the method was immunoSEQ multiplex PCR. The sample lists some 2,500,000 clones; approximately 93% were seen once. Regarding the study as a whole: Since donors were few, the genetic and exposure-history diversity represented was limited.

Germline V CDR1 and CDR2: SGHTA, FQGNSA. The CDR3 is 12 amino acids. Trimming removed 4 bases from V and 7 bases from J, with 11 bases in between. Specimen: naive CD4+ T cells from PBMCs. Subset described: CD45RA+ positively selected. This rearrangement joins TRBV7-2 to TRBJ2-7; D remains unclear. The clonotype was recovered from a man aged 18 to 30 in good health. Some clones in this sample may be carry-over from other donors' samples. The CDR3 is CASSYLGREQYF. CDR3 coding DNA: TGTGCCAGCAGCTACCTTGGAAGGGAGCAGTACTTC. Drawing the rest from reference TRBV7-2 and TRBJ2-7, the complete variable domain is GAGVSQSPSNKVTEKGKDVELRCDPISGHTALYWYRQSLGQGLEFLIYFQGNSAPDKSGLPSDRFSAERTGGSVSTLTIQRTQQEDSAVYLCASSYLGREQYFGPGTRLTVT.